Sequencing of this T cell receptor (beta chain) was carried out in a study of blood T cell repertoires in COVID-19. Study at large: Recovered status in Cohort 3 required two negative PCRs, clearance, or symptom resolution.

V was cut by 6 bases and J by 1 base, with 12 bases left in between. The germline V gene encodes CDR1 SEHNR and CDR2 FQNEAQ (reference sequence). The CDR3 is made up of 14 amino acids. This clone was observed at least ten times. The data were produced by immunoSEQ multiplex PCR, yet TCRdb's version contains in-frame clones alone and is incomplete. The profile covers under 150,000 clones, with roughly 84% appearing a single time and 3% to 4.5% taken by the ten largest. This chain connects TRBV7-9 to TRBJ1-1; D may be TRBD1 (5 bases). This TCR was recovered from a man between 45 and 60 years old in a cohort exposed to, infected with or recovered from COVID-19 (not recorded which). The sequenced sample was PBMCs or T cells enriched from blood (not recorded which). The CDR3 region is CASSYTGANTEAFF. The CDR3 coding sequence is TGTGCCAGCAGTTACACAGGAGCGAACACTGAAGCTTTCTTT.